Listed below are T cell receptor beta chains from one sample, sequenced in a study of blood T cell repertoires in COVID-19. TCRdb keeps only in-frame clones here, not all; method: immunoSEQ multiplex PCR. The table lists about 480,000 clones, approximately 89% of them singletons, with approximately 12% in the top ten. Sequenced input: peripheral blood. Receptors were obtained from a woman aged 50 to 65 with COVID-19, enrolled during active disease. CDR3s include the opening cysteine and the closing phenylalanine or tryptophan. A D gene is named only where the DNA matches it firmly. Expanded clones get a size class; other rows say once, few or many, or leave the size out.

cdr3_length d_call clone_size j_call v_call cdr3_nt cdr3_aa
15 . . TRBJ2-1 TRBV5-6 TGTGCCAGCAGCAACGGCAGGAAAGGCCACAATGAGCAGTTCTTC CASSNGRKGHNEQFF
15 TRBD1 . TRBJ1-3 TRBV5-1 TGCGCCAGCAGCACGGGACAGGCTGGAGTGGACACCATATATTTT CASSTGQAGVDTIYF
13 . . TRBJ1-1 TRBV11-2 TGTGCCAGCAGCTTAGTGGTTTCGGGGGAAGCTTTCTTT CASSLVVSGEAFF
16 TRBD1 . TRBJ2-3 TRBV19 TGTGCCAGTAGTCCCAGTGGGGGACAGGGCGCAGATACGCAGTATTTT CASSPSGGQGADTQYF
13 . . TRBJ1-5 TRBV29-1 TGCAGCGTGAGGGATGAGGTGGATCAGCCCCAGCATTTT CSVRDEVDQPQHF
13 . . TRBJ2-7 TRBV12-3/TRBV12-4 TGTGCCAGCCGCAGGGGGGCGTCCGACGAGCAGTACTTC CASRRGASDEQYF
15 . . TRBJ2-7 TRBV5-5 TGTGCCAGCAGCCGGGGTTCACTCACTAGTTACGAGCAGTACTTC CASSRGSLTSYEQYF
14 TRBD1 . TRBJ1-2 TRBV6-6 TGTGCCAGCAGTTACTCGGGACAGGGAAGGGGCTACACCTTC CASSYSGQGRGYTF
16 . . TRBJ1-6 TRBV6-4 TGTGCCAGCAGTGACTCGATTTCGGTGGAGAATTCACCCCTCCACTTT CASSDSISVENSPLHF
14 TRBD1 once TRBJ2-5 TRBV5-1 TGCGCCAGCACCGCCAGGACAGGCCAAGAGACCCAGTACTTC CASTARTGQETQYF
16 TRBD2 . TRBJ2-2 TRBV30 TGTGCCTGGGATTCCGGGACTAGCGGGGCCACCGGGGAGCTGTTTTTT CAWDSGTSGATGELFF
14 . . TRBJ2-1 TRBV5-1 TGCGCCAGCAGCTTGGCCGGGGTGGAGAGTGAGCAGTTCTTC CASSLAGVESEQFF
14 TRBD1 . TRBJ1-4 TRBV30 TGTGCCTGGAGTGCCGGGACAGAAAATGAAAAACTGTTTTTT CAWSAGTENEKLFF
13 TRBD1 . TRBJ1-6 TRBV19 TGTGCCAGTAGTATGGACAGGGGGTCACCCCTCCACTTT CASSMDRGSPLHF
14 TRBD1 . TRBJ1-1 TRBV23-1 TGCGCCAGCAGTCAATTGGGGACAGGGGGGGAAGCTTTCTTT CASSQLGTGGEAFF
13 TRBD1 . TRBJ1-1 TRBV2 TGTGCCAGGGAGGACAGGGAAGGCACTGAAGCTTTCTTT CAREDREGTEAFF
12 . . TRBJ2-7 TRBV28 TGTGCCAGCAGTGGAGGTAGATACGAGCAGTACTTC CASSGGRYEQYF
14 . . TRBJ2-6 TRBV28 TGTGCCAGCAGAAGGGCGGGTGGGGCCAACGTCCTGACTTTC CASRRAGGANVLTF
16 TRBD1 . TRBJ1-5 TRBV4-1 TGCGCCAGCAGCCAAGAGGGACAGGGGCTGGGTCAGCCCCAGCATTTT CASSQEGQGLGQPQHF